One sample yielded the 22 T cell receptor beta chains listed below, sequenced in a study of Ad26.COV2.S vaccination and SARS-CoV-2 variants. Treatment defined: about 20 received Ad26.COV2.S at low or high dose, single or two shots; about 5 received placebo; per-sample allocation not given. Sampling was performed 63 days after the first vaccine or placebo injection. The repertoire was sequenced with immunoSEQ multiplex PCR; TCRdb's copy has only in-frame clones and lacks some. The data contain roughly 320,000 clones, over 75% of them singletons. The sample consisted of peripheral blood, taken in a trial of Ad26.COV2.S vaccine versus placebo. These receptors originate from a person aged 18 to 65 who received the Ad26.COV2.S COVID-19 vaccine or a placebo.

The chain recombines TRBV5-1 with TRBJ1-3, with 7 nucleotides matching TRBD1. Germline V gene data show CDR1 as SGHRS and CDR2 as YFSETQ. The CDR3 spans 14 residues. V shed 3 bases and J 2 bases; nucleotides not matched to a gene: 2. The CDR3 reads CASSWTGPGNTIYF. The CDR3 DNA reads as TGCGCCAGCAGCTGGACAGGTCCTGGAAACACCATATATTTT.

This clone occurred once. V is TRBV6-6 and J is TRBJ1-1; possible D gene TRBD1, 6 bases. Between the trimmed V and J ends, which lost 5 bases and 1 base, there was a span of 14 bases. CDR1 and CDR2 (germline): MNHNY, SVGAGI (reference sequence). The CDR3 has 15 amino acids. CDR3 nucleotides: TGTGCCAGCAGTCCCAACAGGGTAAAGAACACTGAAGCTTTCTTT. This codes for CASSPNRVKNTEAFF.

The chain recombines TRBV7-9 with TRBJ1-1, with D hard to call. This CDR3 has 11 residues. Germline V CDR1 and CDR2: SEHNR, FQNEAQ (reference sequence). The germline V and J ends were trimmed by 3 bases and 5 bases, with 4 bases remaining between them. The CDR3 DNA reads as TGTGCCAGCAGCTTGATGACTGAAGCTTTCTTT. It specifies CASSLMTEAFF. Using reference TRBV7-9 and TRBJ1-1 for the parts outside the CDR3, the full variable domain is DTGVSQNPRHKITKRGQNVTFRCDPISEHNRLYWYRQTLGQGPEFLTYFQNEAQLEKSRLLSDRFSAERPKGSFSTLEIQRTEQGDSAMYLCASSLMTEAFFGQGTRLTVV.

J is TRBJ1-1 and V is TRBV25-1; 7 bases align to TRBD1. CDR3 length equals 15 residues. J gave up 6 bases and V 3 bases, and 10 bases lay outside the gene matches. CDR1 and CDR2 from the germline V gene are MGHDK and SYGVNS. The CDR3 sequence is CASSDSDRAGSEAFF. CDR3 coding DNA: TGTGCCAGCAGTGATTCCGACAGGGCGGGGTCTGAAGCTTTCTTT. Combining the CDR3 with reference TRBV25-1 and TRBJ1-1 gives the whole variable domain EADIYQTPRYLVIGTGKKITLECSQTMGHDKMYWYQQDPGMELHLIHYSYGVNSTEKGDLSSESTVSRIRTEHFPLTLESARPSHTSQYLCASSDSDRAGSEAFFGQGTRLTVV.

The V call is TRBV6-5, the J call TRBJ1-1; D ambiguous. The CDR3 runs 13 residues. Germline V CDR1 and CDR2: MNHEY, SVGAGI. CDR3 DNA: TGTAGTCTGAGCGACACCACGAACACTGAAGCTTTCTTT. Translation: CSLSDTTNTEAFF.

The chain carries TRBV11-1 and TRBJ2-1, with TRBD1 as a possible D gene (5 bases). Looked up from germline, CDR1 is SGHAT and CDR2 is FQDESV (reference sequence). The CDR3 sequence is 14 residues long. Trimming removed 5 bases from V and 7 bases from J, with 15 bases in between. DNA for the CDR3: TGTGCCAGCAGCCCCGAGACAGCGCAGAATGAGCAGTTCTTC. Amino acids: CASSPETAQNEQFF.

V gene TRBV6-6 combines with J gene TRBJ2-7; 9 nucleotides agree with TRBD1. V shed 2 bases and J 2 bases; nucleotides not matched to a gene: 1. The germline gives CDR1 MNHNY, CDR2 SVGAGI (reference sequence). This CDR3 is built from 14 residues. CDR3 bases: TGTGCCAGCAGTTACCGGGACAGGGCCTACGAGCAGTACTTC. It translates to CASSYRDRAYEQYF.

The CDR3 sequence: CASSPSRQGDEQYF. As DNA, the CDR3 is TGTGCCAGCTCACCCTCCCGACAGGGTGACGAGCAGTACTTC. The chain recombines TRBV18 with TRBJ2-7; TRBD1 agrees at 7 bases. V was pared by 3 bases and J by 5 bases, with 7 bases of the junction left unmatched. Germline CDR1 and CDR2: KGHSH and LQKENI. The CDR3 covers 14 residues.

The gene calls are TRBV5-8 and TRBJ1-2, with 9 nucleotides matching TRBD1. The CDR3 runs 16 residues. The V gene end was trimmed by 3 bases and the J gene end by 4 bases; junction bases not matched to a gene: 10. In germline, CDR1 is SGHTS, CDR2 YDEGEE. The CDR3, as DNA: TGTGCCAGCAGCTCAACAACAGGGGGCAGGGGCTATGGCTACACCTTC. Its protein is CASSSTTGGRGYGYTF.

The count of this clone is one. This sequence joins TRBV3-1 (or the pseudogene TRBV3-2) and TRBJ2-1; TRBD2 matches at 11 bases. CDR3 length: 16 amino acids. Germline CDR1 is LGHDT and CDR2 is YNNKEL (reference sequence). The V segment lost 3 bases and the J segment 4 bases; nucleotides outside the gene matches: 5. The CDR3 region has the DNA TGTGCCAGCAGCCATCCTAGCGGGGGGCCTTACAATGAGCAGTTCTTC. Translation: CASSHPSGGPYNEQFF.

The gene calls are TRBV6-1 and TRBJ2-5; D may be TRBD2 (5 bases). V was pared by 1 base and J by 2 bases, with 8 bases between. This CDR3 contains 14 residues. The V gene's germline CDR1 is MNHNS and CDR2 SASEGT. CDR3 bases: TGTGCCAGCAGTGAAGTAACGGGACAAGAGACCCAGTACTTC. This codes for CASSEVTGQETQYF.

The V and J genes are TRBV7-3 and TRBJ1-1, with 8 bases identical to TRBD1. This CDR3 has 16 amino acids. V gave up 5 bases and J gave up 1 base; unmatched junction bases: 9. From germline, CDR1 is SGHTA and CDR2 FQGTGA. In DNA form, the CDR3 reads TGTGCCAGCAGCCCCCGTTGGACAGGGCCGAACACTGAAGCTTTCTTT. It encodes CASSPRWTGPNTEAFF.

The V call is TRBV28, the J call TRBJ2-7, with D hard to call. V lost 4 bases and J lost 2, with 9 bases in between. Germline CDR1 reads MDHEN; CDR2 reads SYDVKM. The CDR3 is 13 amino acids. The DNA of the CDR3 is TGTGCCAGCAGTTCCCCTCGAACCTACGAGCAGTACTTC. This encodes CASSSPRTYEQYF. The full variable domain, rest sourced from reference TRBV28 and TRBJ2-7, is DVKVTQSSRYLVKRTGEKVFLECVQDMDHENMFWYRQDPGLGLRLIYFSYDVKMKEKGDIPEGYSVSREKKERFSLILESASTNQTSMYLCASSSPRTYEQYFGPGTRLTVT.

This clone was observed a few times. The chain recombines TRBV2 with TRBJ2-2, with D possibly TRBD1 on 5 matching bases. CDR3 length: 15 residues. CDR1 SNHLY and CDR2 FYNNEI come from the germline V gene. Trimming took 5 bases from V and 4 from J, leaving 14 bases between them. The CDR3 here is CASSLKGQGTGELFF. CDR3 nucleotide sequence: TGTGCCAGCAGTCTTAAGGGGCAGGGCACCGGGGAGCTGTTTTTT.

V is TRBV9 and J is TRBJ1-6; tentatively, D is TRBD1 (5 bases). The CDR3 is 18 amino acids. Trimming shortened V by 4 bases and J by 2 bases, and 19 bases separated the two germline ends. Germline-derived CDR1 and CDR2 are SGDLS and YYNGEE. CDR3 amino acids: CASSNPRGEATYNSPLHF. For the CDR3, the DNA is TGTGCCAGCAGCAACCCCCGGGGGGAGGCCACCTATAATTCACCCCTCCACTTT.

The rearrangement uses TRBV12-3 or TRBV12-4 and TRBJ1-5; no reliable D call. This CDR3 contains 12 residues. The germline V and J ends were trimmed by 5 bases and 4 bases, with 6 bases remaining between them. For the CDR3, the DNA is TGTGCCAGCAGTGTAATGAATCAGCCCCAGCATTTT. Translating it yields CASSVMNQPQHF.

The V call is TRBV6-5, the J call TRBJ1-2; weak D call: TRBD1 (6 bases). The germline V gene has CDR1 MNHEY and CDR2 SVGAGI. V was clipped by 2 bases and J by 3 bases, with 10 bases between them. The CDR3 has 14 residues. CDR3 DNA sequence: TGTGCCAGCAGTTACCCGGGGGCGTACTATGGCTACACCTTC. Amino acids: CASSYPGAYYGYTF.

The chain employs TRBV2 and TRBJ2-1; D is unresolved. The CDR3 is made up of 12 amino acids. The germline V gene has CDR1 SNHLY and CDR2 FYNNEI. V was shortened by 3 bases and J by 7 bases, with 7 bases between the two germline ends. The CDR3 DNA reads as TGTGCCAGCAGTGAGGGGTGGAATGAGCAGTTCTTC. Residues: CASSEGWNEQFF.

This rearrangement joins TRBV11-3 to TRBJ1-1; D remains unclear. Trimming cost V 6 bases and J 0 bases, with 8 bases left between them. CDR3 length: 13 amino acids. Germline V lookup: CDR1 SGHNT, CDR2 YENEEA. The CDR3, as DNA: TGTGCCAGCAGTCCCGGGATGAACACTGAAGCTTTCTTT. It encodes CASSPGMNTEAFF.

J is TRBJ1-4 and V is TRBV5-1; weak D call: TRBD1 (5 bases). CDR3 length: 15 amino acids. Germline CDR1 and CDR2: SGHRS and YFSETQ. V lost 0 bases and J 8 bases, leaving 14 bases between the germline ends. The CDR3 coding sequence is TGCGCCAGCAGCTTGGTCTCGGGGACTCGAGAAAAACTGTTTTTT. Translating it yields CASSLVSGTREKLFF.

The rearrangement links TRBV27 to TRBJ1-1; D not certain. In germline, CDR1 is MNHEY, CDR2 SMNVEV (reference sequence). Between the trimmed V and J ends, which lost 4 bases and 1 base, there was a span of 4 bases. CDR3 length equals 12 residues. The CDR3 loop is CASSSENTEAFF. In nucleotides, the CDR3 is TGTGCCAGCAGTTCAGAGAACACTGAAGCTTTCTTT.

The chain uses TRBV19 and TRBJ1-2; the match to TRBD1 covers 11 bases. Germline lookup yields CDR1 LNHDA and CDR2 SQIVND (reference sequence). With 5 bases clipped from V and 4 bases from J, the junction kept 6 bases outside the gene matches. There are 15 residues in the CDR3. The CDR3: CASSSPGTGGYGYTF. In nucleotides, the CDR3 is TGTGCCAGTAGTTCACCCGGGACAGGGGGCTATGGCTACACCTTC.